This T cell receptor beta chain emerged from a study of cytomegalovirus exposure and HLA in healthy donors. Study outcomes and limitations: Segments of the TCR beta V type were, in most cases, productive about 90% or about 30% of the time in an earlier analysis. The study listed approximately 170 cytomegalovirus-associated TCR beta chains. Common viral pathogens were later found to be apparently linked to several of the most significant clusters.

The J segment lost 3 bases and the V segment lost 0 bases, leaving 7 bases of the junction unmatched. The CDR3 extends over 16 amino acids. CDR1 and CDR2 from the germline V gene are MNHEY and SMNVEV (reference sequence). Researchers ran the PCR with 60 Vbeta and 13 Jbeta primers. Some clones are missing from TCRdb's copy, which holds only in-frame ones; the method was immunoSEQ multiplex PCR. The listing contains approximately 190,000 clones. A remark on this clone: Its antigen is unidentified.

Sequencing was carried out using PBMCs. The rearrangement links TRBV27 to TRBJ2-7; 8 nucleotides align to TRBD1. This sequence was found in a boy between 10 and 17 years old in good health and CMV-seronegative. The DNA of the CDR3 is TGTGCCAGCAGTTTATCGGGACAGGCCCTCTTCTACGAGCAGTACTTC. As protein: CASSLSGQALFYEQYF.